These 11 T cell receptor beta chains share one sample of origin, sequenced in a study of cytomegalovirus exposure and HLA in healthy donors. Profiling relied on immunoSEQ multiplex PCR, and the TCRdb table lists in-frame clones only, not all of them. The table includes about 250,000 clones, over 75% detected once. Sequenced sample: PBMCs. These receptors were obtained from a man aged 18 to 29 in good health and CMV-seropositive.

This chain connects TRBV19 to TRBJ2-1; unclear D gene. Per germline, CDR1 LNHDA and CDR2 SQIVND (reference sequence). Between the trimmed V and J ends, which lost 3 bases and 0 bases, there was a span of 9 bases. This CDR3 has 15 amino acids. CDR3 sequence: CASSMAHSSYNEQFF. Here the CDR3 DNA reads TGTGCCAGTAGTATGGCTCATAGCTCCTACAATGAGCAGTTCTTC.

V and J are TRBV5-4 and TRBJ1-1, with 8 bases that match TRBD1. CDR3 length equals 15 residues. Unmatched junction bases numbered 5, after V lost 0 bases and J lost 4 bases. CDR1 and CDR2 from the germline V gene are SGHNT and YYREEE (reference sequence). This chain's CDR3 is CASSLAGQGGTEAFF. Written as DNA, the CDR3 is TGTGCCAGCAGCTTGGCCGGACAGGGAGGCACTGAAGCTTTCTTT.

In regard to this clone: At the DNA level, this CDR3 is encoded by other sequences in the same sample as well. The gene calls are TRBV7-9 and TRBJ1-4; 10 bases match TRBD1. CDR3 size: 14 residues. Germline CDR1 reads SEHNR; CDR2 reads FQNEAQ (reference sequence). V trimming: 4 bases; J trimming: 8 bases; junction bases outside the gene matches: 4. CDR3 amino acids: CASSSGQGVEKLFF. The CDR3 bases are TGTGCCAGCAGCTCCGGACAGGGGGTCGAAAAACTGTTTTTT.

The gene calls are TRBV5-1 and TRBJ1-3; D ambiguous. This CDR3 comprises 15 residues. CDR1 and CDR2 from the germline V gene are SGHRS and YFSETQ. The V and J ends lost 2 bases and 0 bases respectively, with 9 bases between them. The DNA for the CDR3 is TGCGCCAGCAGCTTAAGTCCAAGCTCTGGAAACACCATATATTTT. Protein sequence: CASSLSPSSGNTIYF.

Turning to this clone: A junction end diverges from the germline sequence, so it may reflect a read error. The chain joins TRBV19 to TRBJ1-2, with 8 bases matching TRBD1. The CDR3 has 15 residues. Per the germline V gene, CDR1 is LNHDA and CDR2 is SQIVND (reference sequence). The CDR3 loop is CASSLDRGDLYGYTF. The CDR3 coding sequence is TGTGCCAGTAGTCTAGACAGGGGCGATCTCTATGGCTACACCTTC.

This clone was found once. The same CDR3 can be traced to other DNA sequences in this sample. This rearrangement joins TRBV15 to TRBJ1-2, with a tentative D call TRBD1 (5 bases). Trimming took off 0 bases at V and 2 bases at J, with 7 bases between the two ends. Germline V gene sequence: CDR1 LNHNV, CDR2 YYDKDF (reference sequence). The CDR3 is 14 residues long. The CDR3 region has the DNA TGTGCCACCAGCAGAGATTGGGGGAACTATGGCTACACCTTC. Protein: CATSRDWGNYGYTF.

This chain uses TRBV7-3 with TRBJ2-1, with D perhaps matching TRBD1 (7 bases). Per the germline V gene, CDR1 is SGHTA and CDR2 is FQGTGA. V was pared by 4 bases and J by 0 bases, with 10 bases between. This CDR3 comprises 15 residues. CDR3: CASSSQGGSYNEQFF. The CDR3 coding sequence is TGTGCCAGCAGCTCCCAGGGGGGCTCCTACAATGAGCAGTTCTTC.

The chain couples TRBV5-6 to TRBJ2-7, with a possible D match to TRBD1 (5 bases). In germline, CDR1 is SGHDT, CDR2 YYEEEE. The germline V and J ends were trimmed by 1 base and 5 bases, with 13 bases remaining between them. The length of the CDR3 is 14 residues. CDR3 region: CASSLQGAAHEQYF. Here the CDR3 DNA reads TGTGCCAGCAGCTTGCAAGGGGCAGCCCACGAGCAGTACTTC.

The rearrangement uses TRBV10-2 and TRBJ1-2; D uncertain. Germline loops: CDR1 WSHSY, CDR2 SAAADI. This CDR3 spans 11 amino acids. Trimming took 6 bases from V and 7 from J, leaving 9 bases between them. DNA for the CDR3: TGCGCCAGCAGGGGTCTGTTTGGCTACACCTTC. It encodes CASRGLFGYTF.

The chain carries TRBV2 and TRBJ1-4; 10 nucleotides agree with TRBD1. CDR3 length equals 18 residues. Germline V gives CDR1 SNHLY, CDR2 FYNNEI. V trimming: 3 bases; J trimming: 2 bases; junction bases outside the gene matches: 9. The CDR3 DNA sequence: TGTGCCAGCAGTGACCCCCGGGACAGGGGAAGTACTAATGAAAAACTGTTTTTT. It is translated as CASSDPRDRGSTNEKLFF.

The chain uses TRBV25-1 and TRBJ2-1, with 8 bases lining up with TRBD2. CDR3 size: 14 residues. The trim removed 5 bases at V and 9 bases at J, leaving 9 bases unmatched. CDR1 and CDR2 from the germline V gene are MGHDK and SYGVNS. The CDR3 protein is CASSRGGSGGEQFF. CDR3 bases: TGTGCCAGCAGTCGGGGGGGTAGCGGTGGTGAGCAGTTCTTC.